This T cell receptor beta chain stems from a study of cytomegalovirus exposure and HLA in healthy donors. Study-level background: Out of 398 genotyped donors, roughly 80% belonged to the Caucasian-associated ancestry cluster. General observations from the study: When analyzed later, the rates of TCR association showed variation by HLA locus, with DRB1 the most and HLA-C the fewest. About 87% or about 30% of the time was how often most TCR beta V segments were productive, according to an earlier analysis. The HLA-A and HLA-B alleles of most subjects were reportedly predicted accurately from TCR beta sequences.

Vbeta (60) and Jbeta (13) primers were used in the PCR. The table came from immunoSEQ multiplex PCR; TCRdb's copy has only in-frame clones and leaves some out. This sample has approximately 150,000 clones; more than 75% occur once, and the top ten carry around a tenth. Details on this clone: The antigen remains unidentified.

In germline, CDR1 is SGHRS, CDR2 YFSETQ. CDR3 length: 14 amino acids. Between the trimmed V and J ends, which lost 0 bases and 4 bases, there was a span of 9 bases. This chain uses TRBV5-1 with TRBJ2-3; possibly TRBD1 for D (6 bases). Material: PBMCs. The TCR sequence derives from a man between 18 and 35 years old in good health and CMV-seropositive. CDR3: CASSLGQVADTQYF. The CDR3 DNA follows: TGCGCCAGCAGCTTGGGACAGGTCGCAGATACGCAGTATTTT.